A selection of T cell receptor beta chains follows, all from one sample in a study of CD8+ T cells in alopecia areata. Some clones are missing from TCRdb's copy, which holds only in-frame ones; the method was immunoSEQ multiplex PCR. The sample has 100,000 to 150,000 clones; 49% are singletons. The source was CD8+ T cells sorted from blood, collected at week 0. The source is a human donor with alopecia areata. Each CDR3 is given with its conserved first and last residue. The D gene is left open where the match is weak. Size tells how often a clone was seen (once, few, many) or the class of an expanded clone, and some rows leave it out.

j_gene: TRBJ2-2; abundance: few; d_gene: -; v_gene: TRBV6-4; CDR3aa: CAPWGLSSNTGELFF; CDR3nt: TGTGCCCCGTGGGGGCTCTCTTCAAACACCGGGGAGCTGTTTTTT
j_gene: TRBJ2-2; abundance: -; d_gene: TRBD1; v_gene: TRBV27; CDR3aa: CASSPTGGWTGELFF; CDR3nt: TGTGCCAGCAGTCCAACAGGGGGCTGGACCGGGGAGCTGTTTTTT